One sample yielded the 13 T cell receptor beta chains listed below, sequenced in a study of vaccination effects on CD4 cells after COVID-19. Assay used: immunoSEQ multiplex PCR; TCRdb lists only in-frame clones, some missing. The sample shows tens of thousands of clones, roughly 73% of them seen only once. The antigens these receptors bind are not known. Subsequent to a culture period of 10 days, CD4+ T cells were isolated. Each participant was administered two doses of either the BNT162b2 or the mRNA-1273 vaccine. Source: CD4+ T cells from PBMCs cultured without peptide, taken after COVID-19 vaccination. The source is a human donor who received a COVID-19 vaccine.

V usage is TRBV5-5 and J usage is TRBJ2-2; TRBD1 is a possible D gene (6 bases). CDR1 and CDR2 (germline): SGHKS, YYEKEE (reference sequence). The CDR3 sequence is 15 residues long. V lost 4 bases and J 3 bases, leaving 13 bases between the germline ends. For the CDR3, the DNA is TGTGCCAGCAGCCGTGCAGAGGGGGACACCGGGGAGCTGTTTTTT. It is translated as CASSRAEGDTGELFF.

CDR3 residues: CASSLRDTIYF. Here the CDR3 DNA reads TGCGCCAGCAGCCTCCGGGACACCATATATTTT. V usage is TRBV4-3 and J usage is TRBJ1-3; unclear D gene. V gave up 4 bases and J gave up 8 bases, with 6 bases separating them. Germline lookup yields CDR1 LGHNA and CDR2 YSLEER. The length of the CDR3 is 11 residues.

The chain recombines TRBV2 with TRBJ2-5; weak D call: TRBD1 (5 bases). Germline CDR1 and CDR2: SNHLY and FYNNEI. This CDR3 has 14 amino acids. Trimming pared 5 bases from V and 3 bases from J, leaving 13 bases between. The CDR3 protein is CASSPRGREETQYF. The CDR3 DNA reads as TGTGCCAGCAGTCCACGTGGCAGGGAAGAGACCCAGTACTTC.

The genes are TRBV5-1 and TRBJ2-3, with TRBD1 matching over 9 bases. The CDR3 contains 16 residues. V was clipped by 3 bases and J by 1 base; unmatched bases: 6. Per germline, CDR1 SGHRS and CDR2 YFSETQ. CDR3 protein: CASSSWTGVGTDTQYF. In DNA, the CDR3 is TGCGCCAGCAGCTCCTGGACAGGGGTTGGCACAGATACGCAGTATTTT. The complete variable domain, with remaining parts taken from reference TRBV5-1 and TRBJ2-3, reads KAGVTQTPRYLIKTRGQQVTLSCSPISGHRSVSWYQQTPGQGLQFLFEYFSETQRNKGNFPGRFSGRQFSNSRSEMNVSTLELGDSALYLCASSSWTGVGTDTQYFGPGTRLTVL.

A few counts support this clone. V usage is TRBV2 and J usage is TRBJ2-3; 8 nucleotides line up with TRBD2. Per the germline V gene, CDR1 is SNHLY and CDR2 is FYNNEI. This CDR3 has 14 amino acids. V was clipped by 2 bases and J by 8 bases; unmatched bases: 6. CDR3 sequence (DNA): TGTGCCAGCAGTGAATTTACTAGCGGCGGTACGCAGTATTTT. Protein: CASSEFTSGGTQYF.

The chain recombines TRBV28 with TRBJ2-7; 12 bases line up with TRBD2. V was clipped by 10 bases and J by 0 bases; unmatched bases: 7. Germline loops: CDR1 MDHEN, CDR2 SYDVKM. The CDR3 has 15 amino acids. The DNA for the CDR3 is TGTGCCACCCTATCGACTAGCGGGAGCTCCTACGAGCAGTACGTC. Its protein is CATLSTSGSSYEQYV.

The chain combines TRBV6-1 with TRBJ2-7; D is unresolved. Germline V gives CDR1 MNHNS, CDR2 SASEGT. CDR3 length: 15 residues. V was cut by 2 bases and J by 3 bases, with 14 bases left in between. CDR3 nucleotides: TGTGCCAGCAGTGAAAACGGACCGCCAATCTACGAGCAGTACGTC. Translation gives CASSENGPPIYEQYV.

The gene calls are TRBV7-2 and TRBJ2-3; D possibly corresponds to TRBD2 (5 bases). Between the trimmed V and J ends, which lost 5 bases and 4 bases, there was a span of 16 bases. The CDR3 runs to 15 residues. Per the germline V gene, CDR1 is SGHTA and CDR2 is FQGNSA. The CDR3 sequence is CASSPTVQEADTQYF. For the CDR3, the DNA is TGTGCCAGCAGCCCTACGGTTCAGGAGGCAGATACGCAGTATTTT.

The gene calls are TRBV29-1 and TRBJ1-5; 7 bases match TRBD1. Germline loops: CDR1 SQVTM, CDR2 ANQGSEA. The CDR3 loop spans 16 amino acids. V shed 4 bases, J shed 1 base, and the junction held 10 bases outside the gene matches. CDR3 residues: CSVGQGGSGSNQPQHF. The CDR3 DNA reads TGCAGCGTTGGACAGGGAGGTTCAGGCAGCAATCAGCCCCAGCATTTT. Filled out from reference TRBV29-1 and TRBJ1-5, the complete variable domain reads SAVISQKPSRDICQRGTSLTIQCQVDSQVTMMFWYRQQPGQSLTLIATANQGSEATYESGFVIDKFPISRPNLTFSTLTVSNMSPEDSSIYLCSVGQGGSGSNQPQHFGDGTRLSIL.

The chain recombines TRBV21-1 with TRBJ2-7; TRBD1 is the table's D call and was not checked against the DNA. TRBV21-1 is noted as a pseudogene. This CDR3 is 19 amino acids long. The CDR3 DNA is TGTGCCAGCAGCAATCTCGAAAAATCAGGACAGGGGGGTTCCTACGAGCAGTACGTC. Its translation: CASSNLEKSGQGGSYEQYV.

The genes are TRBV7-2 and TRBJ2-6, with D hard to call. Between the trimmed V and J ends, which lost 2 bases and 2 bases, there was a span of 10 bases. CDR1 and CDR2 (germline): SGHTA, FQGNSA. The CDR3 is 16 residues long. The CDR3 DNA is TGTGCCAGCAGCTTAAATCCTACAGCTGGGGCCAACGTCCTGACTTTC. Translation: CASSLNPTAGANVLTF.

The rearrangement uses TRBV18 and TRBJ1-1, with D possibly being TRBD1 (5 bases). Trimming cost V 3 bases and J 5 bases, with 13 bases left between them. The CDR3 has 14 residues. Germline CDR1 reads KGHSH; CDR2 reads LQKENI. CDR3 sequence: CASSPPGLRTEAFF. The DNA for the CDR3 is TGTGCCAGCTCACCTCCGGGACTAAGGACTGAAGCTTTCTTT.

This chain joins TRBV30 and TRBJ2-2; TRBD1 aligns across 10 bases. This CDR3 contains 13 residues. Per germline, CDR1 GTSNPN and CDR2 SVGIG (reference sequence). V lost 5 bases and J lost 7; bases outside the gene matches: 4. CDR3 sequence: CAWGQGGDGELFF. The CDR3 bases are TGTGCCTGGGGACAGGGGGGTGACGGGGAGCTGTTTTTT. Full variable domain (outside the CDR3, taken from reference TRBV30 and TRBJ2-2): SQTIHQWPATLVQPVGSPLSLECTVEGTSNPNLYWYRQAAGRGLQLLFYSVGIGQISSEVPQNLSASRPQDRQFILSSKKLLLSDSGFYLCAWGQGGDGELFFGEGSRLTVL.